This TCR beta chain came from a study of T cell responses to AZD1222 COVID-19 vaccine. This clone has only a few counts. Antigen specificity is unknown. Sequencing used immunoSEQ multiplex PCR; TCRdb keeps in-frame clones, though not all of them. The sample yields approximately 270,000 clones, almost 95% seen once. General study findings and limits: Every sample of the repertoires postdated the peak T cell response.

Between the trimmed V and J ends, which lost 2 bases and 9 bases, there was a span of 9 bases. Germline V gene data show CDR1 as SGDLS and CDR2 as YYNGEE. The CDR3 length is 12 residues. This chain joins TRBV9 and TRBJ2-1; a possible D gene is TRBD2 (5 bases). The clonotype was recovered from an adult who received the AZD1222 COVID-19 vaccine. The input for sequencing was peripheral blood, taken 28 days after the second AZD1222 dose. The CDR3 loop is CASSVREGEQFF. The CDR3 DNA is TGTGCCAGCAGCGTTCGGGAAGGTGAGCAGTTCTTC.